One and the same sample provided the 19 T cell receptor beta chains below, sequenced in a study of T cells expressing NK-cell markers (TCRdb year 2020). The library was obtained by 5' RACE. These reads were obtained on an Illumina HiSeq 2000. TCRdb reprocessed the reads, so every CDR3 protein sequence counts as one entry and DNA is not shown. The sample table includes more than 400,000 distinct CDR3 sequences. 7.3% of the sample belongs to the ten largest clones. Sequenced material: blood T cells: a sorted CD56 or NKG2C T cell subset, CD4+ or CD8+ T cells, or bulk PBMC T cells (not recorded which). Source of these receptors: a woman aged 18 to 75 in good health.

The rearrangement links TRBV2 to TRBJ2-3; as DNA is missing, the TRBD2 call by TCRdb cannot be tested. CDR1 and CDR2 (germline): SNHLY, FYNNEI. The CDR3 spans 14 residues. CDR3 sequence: CASAGARSTDTQYF.

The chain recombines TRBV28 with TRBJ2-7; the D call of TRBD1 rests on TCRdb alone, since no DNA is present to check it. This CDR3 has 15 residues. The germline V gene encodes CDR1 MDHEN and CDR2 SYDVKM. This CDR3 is CASSLSGTGGYEQYF.

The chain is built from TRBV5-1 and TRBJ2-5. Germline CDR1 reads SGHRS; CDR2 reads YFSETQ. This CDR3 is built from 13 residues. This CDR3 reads CASSSAVWETQYF.

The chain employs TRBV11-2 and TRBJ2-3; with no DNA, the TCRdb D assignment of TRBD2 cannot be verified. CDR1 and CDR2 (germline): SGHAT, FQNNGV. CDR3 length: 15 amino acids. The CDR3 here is CASSLQQLPTDTQYF.

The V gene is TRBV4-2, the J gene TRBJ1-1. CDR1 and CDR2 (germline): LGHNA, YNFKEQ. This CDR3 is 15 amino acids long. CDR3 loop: CASSQEEGINTEAFF.

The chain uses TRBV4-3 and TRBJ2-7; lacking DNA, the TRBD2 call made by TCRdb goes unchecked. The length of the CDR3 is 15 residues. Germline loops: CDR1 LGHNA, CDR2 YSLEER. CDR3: CASSQGMGPDYEQYF.

CDR3 protein: CASSFSPRSGANVLTF. V and J are TRBV5-1 and TRBJ2-6; TCRdb returns TRBD1, unconfirmable since there is no DNA. The CDR3 covers 16 residues. CDR1 is SGHRS and CDR2 is YFSETQ in the germline V gene.

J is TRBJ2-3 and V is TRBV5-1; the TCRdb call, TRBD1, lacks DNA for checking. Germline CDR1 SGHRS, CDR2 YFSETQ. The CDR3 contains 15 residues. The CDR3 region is CASSLTDITTDTQYF.

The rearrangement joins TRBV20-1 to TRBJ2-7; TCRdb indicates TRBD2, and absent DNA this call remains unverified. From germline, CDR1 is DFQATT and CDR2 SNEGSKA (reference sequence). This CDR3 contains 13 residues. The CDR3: CSAGGRGNYEQYF.

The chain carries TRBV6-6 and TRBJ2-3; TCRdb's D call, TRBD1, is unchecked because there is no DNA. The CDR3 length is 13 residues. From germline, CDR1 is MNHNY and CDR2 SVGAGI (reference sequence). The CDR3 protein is CASSWDVTDTQYF.

The CDR3 loop is CASSITGGNYQPQHF. The rearrangement joins TRBV27 to TRBJ1-5; TCRdb gives TRBD1 as the D gene, but with no DNA this cannot be confirmed. CDR1 MNHEY and CDR2 SMNVEV come from the germline V gene (reference sequence). CDR3 length: 15 amino acids.

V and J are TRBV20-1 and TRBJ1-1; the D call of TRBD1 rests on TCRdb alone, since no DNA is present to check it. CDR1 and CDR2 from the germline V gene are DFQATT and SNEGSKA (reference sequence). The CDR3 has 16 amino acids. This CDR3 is CSAPNGGAAGDTEAFF.

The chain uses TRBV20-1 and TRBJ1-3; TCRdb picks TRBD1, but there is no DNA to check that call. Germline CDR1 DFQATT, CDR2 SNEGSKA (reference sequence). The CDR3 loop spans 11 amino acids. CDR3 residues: CSAPTGDTIYF.

CDR3 sequence: CASSLDQLGLQETQYF. The genes are TRBV5-1 and TRBJ2-5; TCRdb returns TRBD2, unconfirmable since there is no DNA. Germline V gene sequence: CDR1 SGHRS, CDR2 YFSETQ. The CDR3 sequence is 16 residues long.

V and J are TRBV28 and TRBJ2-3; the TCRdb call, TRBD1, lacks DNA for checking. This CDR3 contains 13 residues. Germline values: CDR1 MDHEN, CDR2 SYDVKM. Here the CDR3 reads CASNWYGGDTQYF.

This chain's CDR3 is CASTLGGDTNIQYF. The chain is built from TRBV14 and TRBJ2-4; lacking DNA, the TRBD2 call made by TCRdb goes unchecked. This CDR3 is built from 14 residues. CDR1 and CDR2 (germline): SGHDN, FVKESK. Using reference TRBV14 and TRBJ2-4 for the parts outside the CDR3, the full variable domain is EAGVTQFPSHSVIEKGQTVTLRCDPISGHDNLYWYRRVMGKEIKFLLHFVKESKQDESGMPNNRFLAERTGGTYSTLKVQPAELEDSGVYFCASTLGGDTNIQYFGAGTRLSVL.

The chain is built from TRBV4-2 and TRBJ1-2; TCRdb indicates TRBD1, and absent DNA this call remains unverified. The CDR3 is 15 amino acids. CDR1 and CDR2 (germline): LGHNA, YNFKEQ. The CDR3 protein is CASSQEGDRGYGYTF.

The chain's CDR3 is CASSEQGQNTEAFF. The chain joins TRBV2 to TRBJ1-1; TCRdb calls TRBD1, which cannot be checked without DNA. Looked up from germline, CDR1 is SNHLY and CDR2 is FYNNEI. The CDR3 totals 14 residues.

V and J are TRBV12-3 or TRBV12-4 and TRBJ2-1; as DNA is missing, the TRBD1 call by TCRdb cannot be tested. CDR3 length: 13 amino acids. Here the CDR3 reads CASSRGVPNEQFF.